These 4 T cell receptor beta chains share one sample of origin, sequenced in a study of cytomegalovirus exposure and HLA in healthy donors. Primers: 60 Vbeta forward and 13 Jbeta reverse. The table came from immunoSEQ multiplex PCR; TCRdb's copy has only in-frame clones and leaves some out. The table lists about 180,000 clones, over 65% of them singletons. The sequenced sample was PBMCs. The receptors shown here come from a man aged 18-30 years in good health and CMV-seronegative.

V usage is TRBV5-1 and J usage is TRBJ2-7, with D possibly matching TRBD1 (6 bases). Germline CDR1 reads SGHRS; CDR2 reads YFSETQ. Trimming took off 0 bases at V and 6 bases at J, with 16 bases between the two ends. This CDR3 is 15 amino acids long. CDR3 sequence (DNA): TGCGCCAGCAGCTTGGGGACAGCCGCCCAGGGCGAGCAGTACTTC. It encodes CASSLGTAAQGEQYF.

This clone was counted once. The gene calls are TRBV7-2 and TRBJ1-4; D unclear. The germline V gene has CDR1 SGHTA and CDR2 FQGNSA. V was trimmed by 2 bases and J by 7 bases, leaving 17 bases between them. CDR3 size: 16 residues. CDR3 protein: CASSLSSGFMGEKLFF. The CDR3 nucleotides are TGTGCCAGCAGCTTATCGTCCGGGTTCATGGGTGAAAAACTGTTTTTT. Filled out from reference TRBV7-2 and TRBJ1-4, the complete variable domain reads GAGVSQSPSNKVTEKGKDVELRCDPISGHTALYWYRQSLGQGLEFLIYFQGNSAPDKSGLPSDRFSAERTGGSVSTLTIQRTQQEDSAVYLCASSLSSGFMGEKLFFGSGTQLSVL.

This chain links TRBV5-4 with TRBJ2-1; D ambiguous. V shed 3 bases and J shed 4 bases, with 26 bases lying between them. Per germline, CDR1 SGHNT and CDR2 YYREEE (reference sequence). The CDR3 has 19 residues. This chain's CDR3 is CASSWVGDLNPTKYNEQFF. CDR3 in DNA: TGTGCCAGCAGCTGGGTCGGAGACTTAAATCCCACAAAATACAATGAGCAGTTCTTC.

The chain links TRBV9 to TRBJ2-5; 8 positions agree with TRBD1. CDR1 and CDR2 from the germline V gene are SGDLS and YYNGEE. V shed 3 bases, J shed 5 bases, and the junction held 6 bases outside the gene matches. The CDR3 length is 14 residues. Written as DNA, the CDR3 is TGTGCCAGCAGCGATGGCGGACAGGGTGAGACCCAGTACTTC. The encoded protein is CASSDGGQGETQYF.